The TCR beta chain described here comes from a study of blood T cell repertoires in COVID-19. The assay was immunoSEQ multiplex PCR, and TCRdb's table has in-frame clones only and misses some. The repertoire holds around 310,000 clones, with roughly 89% as singletons. Germline assignment: CDR1 KGHSH and CDR2 LQKENI. The germline V and J ends were trimmed by 1 base and 2 bases, with 11 bases remaining between them. This CDR3 has 15 residues. In terms of age and location, participants ranged from roughly 18 to 90 years and lived in under 30 US areas. Cohort allocation depended upon clinical history that participants reported. Cohort 3 donors were reported recovered after two negative PCRs, clearance, or symptom resolution.

Sequencing input: PBMCs or T cells enriched from blood (not recorded which). The sequence was collected from a woman aged 25 to 39 who had recovered from COVID-19. The J gene is TRBJ2-5, the V gene TRBV18, with D perhaps matching TRBD2 (5 bases). This chain's CDR3 is CASSPRLRAQETQYF. In nucleotides, the CDR3 is TGTGCCAGCTCACCACGTTTGCGGGCACAAGAGACCCAGTACTTC.